The 27 T cell receptor beta chains given below trace back to one sample, sequenced in a study of blood T cell repertoires in COVID-19. TCRdb keeps only in-frame clones here, not all; method: immunoSEQ multiplex PCR. The repertoire holds around 230,000 clones, with approximately 90% as singletons. Sequenced sample: PBMCs or T cells enriched from blood (not recorded which). The receptors were gathered from a man between 18 and 29 years old with acute COVID-19.

This clone appeared a single time. J is TRBJ2-2 and V is TRBV11-3; TRBD1 agrees at 7 bases. In germline, CDR1 is SGHNT, CDR2 YENEEA. V shed 0 bases and J 7 bases; nucleotides not matched to a gene: 5. The CDR3 contains 15 residues. The CDR3 DNA sequence: TGTGCCAGCAGCTTAGACGACAGGGCGAACGGGGAGCTGTTTTTT. Its protein product is CASSLDDRANGELFF.

The chain uses TRBV28 and TRBJ2-7; TRBD2 might be the D (6 bases). CDR3 length: 15 amino acids. Germline assignment: CDR1 MDHEN and CDR2 SYDVKM. Trimming cost V 4 bases and J 0 bases, with 13 bases left between them. The CDR3 coding sequence is TGTGCCAGCAGTTCGGGGGACCCTACCTCCTACGAGCAGTACTTC. The encoded protein is CASSSGDPTSYEQYF.

This chain joins TRBV10-2 and TRBJ2-7; TRBD2 agrees at 7 bases. Germline V gene lookup returns CDR1 WSHSY and CDR2 SAAADI. This CDR3 comprises 14 residues. After removal of 6 bases from V and 0 bases from J, the junction contained 5 bases not matched to a gene. The CDR3: CASRASGNSYEQYF. DNA of the CDR3: TGCGCCAGCAGGGCTAGCGGAAACTCCTACGAGCAGTACTTC.

This chain links TRBV4-3 with TRBJ2-3; the D is unclear. The V and J ends lost 1 base and 4 bases respectively, with 9 bases between them. The CDR3 extends over 14 amino acids. Germline V gene data show CDR1 as LGHNA and CDR2 as YSLEER. The CDR3 nucleotides read TGCGCCAGCAGCCAAGGAGTGCCCCCAGATACGCAGTATTTT. Its protein is CASSQGVPPDTQYF.

This clone was seen only a few times. The gene calls are TRBV7-9 and TRBJ1-3, with 10 bases identical to TRBD1. V gave up 5 bases and J gave up 4 bases; unmatched junction bases: 5. Germline loops: CDR1 SEHNR, CDR2 FQNEAQ (reference sequence). The CDR3 is 15 residues long. The CDR3 region is CASSMTGGAGNTIYF. As DNA, the CDR3 is TGTGCCAGCAGCATGACAGGGGGCGCCGGAAACACCATATATTTT.

The table lists this clone with a count of one. V is TRBV2 and J is TRBJ2-5, with D possibly being TRBD1 (7 bases). V was pared by 3 bases and J by 2 bases, with 13 bases between. The CDR3 is 15 amino acids. Germline assignment: CDR1 SNHLY and CDR2 FYNNEI. In nucleotides, the CDR3 is TGTGCCAGCAGTGAGCAGGGGGGATCTCAAGAGACCCAGTACTTC. Translated, it gives CASSEQGGSQETQYF.

CDR3 DNA: TGTGCCAGCGGATCCTCAGGGCAAGAGACCCAGTACTTC. Amino acid sequence: CASGSSGQETQYF. This chain uses TRBV6-5 with TRBJ2-5, with a weak D call TRBD1 (5 bases). Deletions cut 8 bases from V and 2 bases from J, with 12 bases between. The CDR3 totals 13 residues. Germline V gene lookup returns CDR1 MNHEY and CDR2 SVGAGI.

The CDR3 loop reads CASSSSTWGTSGRPGELFF. For the CDR3, the DNA is TGTGCCAGCAGCTCATCAACGTGGGGTACTAGCGGGAGGCCCGGGGAGCTGTTTTTT. The chain joins TRBV7-8 to TRBJ2-2, with TRBD2 matching 12 bases. The CDR3 is made up of 19 amino acids. V was pared by 4 bases and J by 6 bases, with 15 bases of the junction left unmatched. Germline CDR1 and CDR2: SGHVS and FQNEAQ.

On this clone itself: At the DNA level, this CDR3 is encoded by other sequences in the same sample as well. The V call is TRBV3-1 (or the pseudogene TRBV3-2), the J call TRBJ2-7, with 7 bases that match TRBD1. This CDR3 spans 13 amino acids. The V gene end was trimmed by 3 bases and the J gene end by 3 bases; junction bases not matched to a gene: 2. CDR1 is LGHDT, CDR2 YNNKEL, per germline (reference sequence). This CDR3 is CASSQNRGYEQYF. DNA for the CDR3: TGTGCCAGCAGCCAGAACAGGGGCTACGAGCAGTACTTC.

The chain links TRBV25-1 to TRBJ2-3, with 9 bases that match TRBD2. The CDR3 is 16 residues long. V shed 3 bases, J shed 4 bases, and the junction held 8 bases outside the gene matches. CDR1 is MGHDK, CDR2 SYGVNS, per germline. The CDR3 DNA reads TGTGCCAGCAGTGAGGGGCGGGAGGGCCAGGCAGATACGCAGTATTTT. It encodes CASSEGREGQADTQYF.

The chain uses TRBV5-5 and TRBJ1-1; 9 nucleotides match TRBD1. Trimming at V came to 2 bases and at J to 1 base, leaving 3 bases not matched to a gene. Germline V gene lookup returns CDR1 SGHKS and CDR2 YYEKEE (reference sequence). The CDR3 is 15 residues long. Here the CDR3 reads CASSFTGGTNTEAFF. CDR3 DNA: TGTGCCAGCAGCTTTACAGGGGGCACGAACACTGAAGCTTTCTTT.

This clone was observed once. The chain links TRBV30 to TRBJ2-3; D remains ambiguous. Trimming took 0 bases from V and 2 from J, leaving 6 bases between them. Germline assignment: CDR1 GTSNPN and CDR2 SVGIG (reference sequence). This CDR3 is built from 13 residues. CDR3 sequence (DNA): TGTGCCTGGAGTGTAGCGAACACAGATACGCAGTATTTT. Its translation is CAWSVANTDTQYF.

The rearrangement joins TRBV19 to TRBJ2-5; D might be TRBD1 (5 bases). The CDR3 totals 13 residues. Trimming cost V 10 bases and J 5 bases, with 17 bases left between them. Germline CDR1 is LNHDA and CDR2 is SQIVND (reference sequence). Here the CDR3 DNA reads TGTGCCACTTCAAGGGGTTTCGGGGAGACCCAGTACTTC. It translates to CATSRGFGETQYF.

The CDR3 nucleotides are TGCAGTGCTAGTGGCAGCGGACTTACAAACACTGAAGCTTTCTTT. Its protein is CSASGSGLTNTEAFF. V gene TRBV20-1 combines with J gene TRBJ1-1; D gene ambiguous. With 3 bases removed from V and 2 bases from J, the gap between germline ends came to 16 bases. Germline loops: CDR1 DFQATT, CDR2 SNEGSKA (reference sequence). This CDR3 has 15 residues.

V is TRBV28 and J is TRBJ1-5; a weak D match, TRBD1 (5 bases). Per germline, CDR1 MDHEN and CDR2 SYDVKM. The CDR3 contains 13 residues. Trimming cost V 2 bases and J 5 bases, with 7 bases left between them. Written as DNA, the CDR3 is TGTGCCAGCAGTTTAACGACAGATCAGCCCCAGCATTTT. This translates into CASSLTTDQPQHF.

This clone was observed a few times. V and J are TRBV19 and TRBJ2-7; 9 nucleotides line up with TRBD2. The CDR3 is 15 amino acids. Looked up from germline, CDR1 is LNHDA and CDR2 is SQIVND (reference sequence). Germline trimming cut 5 bases from V and 4 bases from J; bases unmatched to any gene: 9. The CDR3 coding sequence is TGTGCCAGTAGTGAGTCGACTAGCGGAGAATACGAGCAGTACTTC. This gives the protein CASSESTSGEYEQYF.

The V gene is TRBV18, the J gene TRBJ2-7; 7 nucleotides line up with TRBD2. From germline, CDR1 is KGHSH and CDR2 LQKENI. Trimming cost V 3 bases and J 3 bases; bases outside gene matches: 11. This CDR3 has 16 residues. The CDR3 coding sequence is TGTGCCAGCTCACCCCTAGGGAGGGAGGGTCGCTACGAGCAGTACTTC. This encodes CASSPLGREGRYEQYF.

The genes are TRBV28 and TRBJ2-7; 10 bases align to TRBD2. V gave up 4 bases and J gave up 3 bases; unmatched junction bases: 3. This CDR3 has 14 residues. Germline CDR1 reads MDHEN; CDR2 reads SYDVKM. CDR3 loop: CASSWASGSYEQYF. CDR3 coding DNA: TGTGCCAGCAGTTGGGCTAGCGGGAGCTACGAGCAGTACTTC.

J is TRBJ1-1 and V is TRBV30; D may be TRBD1 (6 bases). Germline V gene data show CDR1 as GTSNPN and CDR2 as SVGIG (reference sequence). Between the trimmed V and J ends, which lost 3 bases and 7 bases, there was a span of 24 bases. The CDR3 length is 16 residues. The CDR3 loop is CAWRWRQGPQDGEAFF. CDR3 coding DNA: TGTGCCTGGAGGTGGCGGCAGGGGCCACAGGATGGTGAAGCTTTCTTT.

The chain carries TRBV2 and TRBJ2-5, with 7 nucleotides matching TRBD1. Unmatched junction bases numbered 7, after V lost 7 bases and J lost 2 bases. Germline V gene data show CDR1 as SNHLY and CDR2 as FYNNEI. The CDR3 spans 14 residues. The CDR3 DNA reads as TGTGCCAGCACGAGATCAGGGGGACAAGAGACCCAGTACTTC. It encodes CASTRSGGQETQYF.

The chain links TRBV5-4 to TRBJ2-1; TRBD1 aligns across 7 bases. Germline V gives CDR1 SGHNT, CDR2 YYREEE (reference sequence). The CDR3 is 14 amino acids. Trimming cost V 4 bases and J 4 bases; bases outside gene matches: 5. The CDR3 is CASSLRDSYNEQFF. CDR3 sequence (DNA): TGTGCCAGCAGCCTCCGGGACAGTTACAATGAGCAGTTCTTC. Full variable domain (outside the CDR3, taken from reference TRBV5-4 and TRBJ2-1): ETGVTQSPTHLIKTRGQQVTLRCSSQSGHNTVSWYQQALGQGPQFIFQYYREEENGRGNFPPRFSGLQFPNYSSELNVNALELDDSALYLCASSLRDSYNEQFFGPGTRLTVL.

The V and J genes are TRBV4-1 and TRBJ2-5, with D hard to call. This CDR3 is 15 amino acids long. Trimming left V 1 base short and J 1 base short, with 10 bases between. Germline assignment: CDR1 MGHRA and CDR2 YSYEKL. CDR3 bases: TGCGCCAGCAGCCAAGGTATTACGGTCCAAGAGACCCAGTACTTC. Encoded protein: CASSQGITVQETQYF.

Only one count was recorded for this clone. The J gene is TRBJ1-2, the V gene TRBV18; 11 bases fit TRBD1. The junction had 5 bases not matched to a gene; V was cut back by 3 bases and J by 2 bases. Germline CDR1 is KGHSH and CDR2 is LQKENI. This CDR3 comprises 16 residues. CDR3 coding DNA: TGTGCCAGCTCACCGACGGGGACAGGGGGAAACTATGGCTACACCTTC. Translated, it gives CASSPTGTGGNYGYTF.

Written as DNA, the CDR3 is TGTGCCAGCAGCCTCGGGGTCGGCCTGGAAGCTTTCTTT. This translates into CASSLGVGLEAFF. V gene TRBV27 combines with J gene TRBJ1-1; D ambiguous. The CDR3 consists of 13 residues. Germline CDR1 is MNHEY and CDR2 is SMNVEV (reference sequence). V was trimmed by 6 bases and J by 8 bases, leaving 16 bases between them.

CDR3 loop: CASSLDRGMHEQYF. In DNA, the CDR3 is TGTGCCAGCAGCTTAGACCGGGGGATGCACGAGCAGTACTTC. This chain joins TRBV7-2 and TRBJ2-7; tentatively, D is TRBD2 (6 bases). This CDR3 has 14 residues. Between the trimmed V and J ends, which lost 1 base and 5 bases, there was a span of 12 bases. Per the germline V gene, CDR1 is SGHTA and CDR2 is FQGNSA.

In its sample, this clone was seen once. V gene TRBV29-1 combines with J gene TRBJ2-2; possible D gene TRBD2, 5 bases. Looked up from germline, CDR1 is SQVTM and CDR2 is ANQGSEA. Trimming took off 7 bases at V and 5 bases at J, with 11 bases between the two ends. The CDR3 loop spans 12 amino acids. In DNA, the CDR3 is TGCAGCGCTACCAGCGGAACCGGGGAGCTGTTTTTT. This codes for CSATSGTGELFF.

This clone was recorded only once. This chain links TRBV28 with TRBJ1-1; possible D gene TRBD1, 6 bases. The V end was cut by 7 bases, the J end by 3 bases, with 6 bases between. CDR1 MDHEN and CDR2 SYDVKM come from the germline V gene. This CDR3 contains 11 residues. The CDR3 DNA follows: TGTGCCAGCAAGGGGGACACTGAAGCTTTCTTT. It codes for CASKGDTEAFF. Combining the CDR3 with reference TRBV28 and TRBJ1-1 gives the whole variable domain DVKVTQSSRYLVKRTGEKVFLECVQDMDHENMFWYRQDPGLGLRLIYFSYDVKMKEKGDIPEGYSVSREKKERFSLILESASTNQTSMYLCASKGDTEAFFGQGTRLTVV.